This entry features one TCR beta chain sequence. Its antigen is unknown. The read terminates 3 residues before the CDR3 end, so the remaining end is supplied by the germline J gene. This sample stems from a study of T cells in women clearing cervical HPV infection. Looking at the study overall: No precancer developed; the control's incident HPV16 infection cleared within 12 months. Study-level results: CIN3+ cases had significantly higher TCR repertoire richness than controls, but evenness did not differ. TRBV6-7 relative abundance averaged approximately 0.1% in cases and 0.15% to 0.2% in controls.

Only in-frame clones appear in the TCRdb table, and some are missing; sequencing was by immunoSEQ multiplex PCR. The listing records 36,000 or so clones. The CDR3 is made up of 16 amino acids. Germline values: CDR1 SGHTA, CDR2 FQGTGA. Prevalent HPV16 infections were excluded; only incident single HPV16 infections included. Sequenced input: blood buffy coat. This rearrangement joins TRBV7-3 to TRBJ2-5, with a weak D call TRBD2 (6 bases). This receptor was identified in a woman between 18 and 75 years old with a cervical HPV16 infection that either progressed to CIN3+ or cleared (not recorded which). The chain's CDR3 is CASSPGTQYSTDTQYF. Partial CDR3 DNA: TGTGCCAGCAGCCCCGGGACTCAATACAGCACAGATACC.